This TCR beta chain was sequenced for a study of T cell responses to AZD1222 COVID-19 vaccine. Generated by immunoSEQ multiplex PCR, the TCRdb table keeps only in-frame clones and is missing some. The sample has around 150,000 clones, over 75% seen once. Study results and caveats: The donors showed a predominance of white British ancestry and of females, with possible underestimation of clonal diversity. None of the repertoires were sampled until the peak T cell response had passed. The study found vaccine-associated CD4 TCRs spanning spike, dominant at 160-218 and 743-854. Elevations in Spike-specific TCR breadth and depth followed administration of two AZD1222 doses.

The CDR3 spans 14 residues. CDR1 is SQVTM and CDR2 is ANQGSEA in the germline V gene. V dropped 2 bases and J dropped 6; count of bases not matched to a gene: 6. Of note for this clone: Its specificity is unknown.

This specimen was peripheral blood, taken 28 days after the second AZD1222 dose. The V call is TRBV29-1, the J call TRBJ1-2, with TRBD1 matching 10 bases. The receptor was derived from an adult who received the AZD1222 COVID-19 vaccine. The CDR3 nucleotides are TGCAGCGTTGAATCGGGGGACAGGGGAGATGGCTACACCTTC. Its translation: CSVESGDRGDGYTF.